Sequencing of this TCR beta chain was carried out in a study of cytomegalovirus exposure and HLA in healthy donors. Primers included in the PCR were 60 Vbeta and 13 Jbeta primers. Libraries were prepared by immunoSEQ multiplex PCR; TCRdb keeps only in-frame clonotypes and omits some of them. This sample has roughly 100,000 clones; roughly 75% occur once, and the top ten carry approximately 1.7%. In regard to this clone: Its antigen is not identified.

Broader study findings: Earlier findings revealed that most TCR beta V segments proved productive either about 87% or about 30% of the time. In vitro data verified a few CMV-associated chains as specific for CMV antigens.

The CDR3 has 14 residues. CDR1 MDHEN and CDR2 SYDVKM come from the germline V gene. The V end was cut by 5 bases, the J end by 1 base, with 11 bases between. The V call is TRBV28, the J call TRBJ1-1; tentative D call: TRBD1 (5 bases). The source material was PBMCs. This sequence originates from a middle-aged woman in good health and CMV-seronegative. The CDR3 region is CASSPGTENTEAFF. CDR3 sequence (DNA): TGTGCCAGCAGTCCCGGGACTGAGAACACTGAAGCTTTCTTT.